Listed here is a single TCR beta chain. This table comes from immunoSEQ multiplex PCR, and its TCRdb copy is limited to in-frame clones, with some not included. The sample records roughly 100,000 clones, around 95% being singletons. Deletions cut 0 bases from V and 1 base from J, with 16 bases between. This CDR3 has 17 amino acids. The V gene's germline CDR1 is MGHRA and CDR2 YSYEKL. The data belong to a study of technical replicates of blood from a few donors. What was sequenced was T cells isolated from PBMCs. The chain combines TRBV4-1 with TRBJ2-7, with a tentative D call TRBD1 (6 bases). The receptor was derived from a human donor in good health. The CDR3 DNA reads as TGCGCCAGCAGCCAAGATACGCAGGGGCTAAAGTCCTACGAGCAGTACTTC. Residues: CASSQDTQGLKSYEQYF.